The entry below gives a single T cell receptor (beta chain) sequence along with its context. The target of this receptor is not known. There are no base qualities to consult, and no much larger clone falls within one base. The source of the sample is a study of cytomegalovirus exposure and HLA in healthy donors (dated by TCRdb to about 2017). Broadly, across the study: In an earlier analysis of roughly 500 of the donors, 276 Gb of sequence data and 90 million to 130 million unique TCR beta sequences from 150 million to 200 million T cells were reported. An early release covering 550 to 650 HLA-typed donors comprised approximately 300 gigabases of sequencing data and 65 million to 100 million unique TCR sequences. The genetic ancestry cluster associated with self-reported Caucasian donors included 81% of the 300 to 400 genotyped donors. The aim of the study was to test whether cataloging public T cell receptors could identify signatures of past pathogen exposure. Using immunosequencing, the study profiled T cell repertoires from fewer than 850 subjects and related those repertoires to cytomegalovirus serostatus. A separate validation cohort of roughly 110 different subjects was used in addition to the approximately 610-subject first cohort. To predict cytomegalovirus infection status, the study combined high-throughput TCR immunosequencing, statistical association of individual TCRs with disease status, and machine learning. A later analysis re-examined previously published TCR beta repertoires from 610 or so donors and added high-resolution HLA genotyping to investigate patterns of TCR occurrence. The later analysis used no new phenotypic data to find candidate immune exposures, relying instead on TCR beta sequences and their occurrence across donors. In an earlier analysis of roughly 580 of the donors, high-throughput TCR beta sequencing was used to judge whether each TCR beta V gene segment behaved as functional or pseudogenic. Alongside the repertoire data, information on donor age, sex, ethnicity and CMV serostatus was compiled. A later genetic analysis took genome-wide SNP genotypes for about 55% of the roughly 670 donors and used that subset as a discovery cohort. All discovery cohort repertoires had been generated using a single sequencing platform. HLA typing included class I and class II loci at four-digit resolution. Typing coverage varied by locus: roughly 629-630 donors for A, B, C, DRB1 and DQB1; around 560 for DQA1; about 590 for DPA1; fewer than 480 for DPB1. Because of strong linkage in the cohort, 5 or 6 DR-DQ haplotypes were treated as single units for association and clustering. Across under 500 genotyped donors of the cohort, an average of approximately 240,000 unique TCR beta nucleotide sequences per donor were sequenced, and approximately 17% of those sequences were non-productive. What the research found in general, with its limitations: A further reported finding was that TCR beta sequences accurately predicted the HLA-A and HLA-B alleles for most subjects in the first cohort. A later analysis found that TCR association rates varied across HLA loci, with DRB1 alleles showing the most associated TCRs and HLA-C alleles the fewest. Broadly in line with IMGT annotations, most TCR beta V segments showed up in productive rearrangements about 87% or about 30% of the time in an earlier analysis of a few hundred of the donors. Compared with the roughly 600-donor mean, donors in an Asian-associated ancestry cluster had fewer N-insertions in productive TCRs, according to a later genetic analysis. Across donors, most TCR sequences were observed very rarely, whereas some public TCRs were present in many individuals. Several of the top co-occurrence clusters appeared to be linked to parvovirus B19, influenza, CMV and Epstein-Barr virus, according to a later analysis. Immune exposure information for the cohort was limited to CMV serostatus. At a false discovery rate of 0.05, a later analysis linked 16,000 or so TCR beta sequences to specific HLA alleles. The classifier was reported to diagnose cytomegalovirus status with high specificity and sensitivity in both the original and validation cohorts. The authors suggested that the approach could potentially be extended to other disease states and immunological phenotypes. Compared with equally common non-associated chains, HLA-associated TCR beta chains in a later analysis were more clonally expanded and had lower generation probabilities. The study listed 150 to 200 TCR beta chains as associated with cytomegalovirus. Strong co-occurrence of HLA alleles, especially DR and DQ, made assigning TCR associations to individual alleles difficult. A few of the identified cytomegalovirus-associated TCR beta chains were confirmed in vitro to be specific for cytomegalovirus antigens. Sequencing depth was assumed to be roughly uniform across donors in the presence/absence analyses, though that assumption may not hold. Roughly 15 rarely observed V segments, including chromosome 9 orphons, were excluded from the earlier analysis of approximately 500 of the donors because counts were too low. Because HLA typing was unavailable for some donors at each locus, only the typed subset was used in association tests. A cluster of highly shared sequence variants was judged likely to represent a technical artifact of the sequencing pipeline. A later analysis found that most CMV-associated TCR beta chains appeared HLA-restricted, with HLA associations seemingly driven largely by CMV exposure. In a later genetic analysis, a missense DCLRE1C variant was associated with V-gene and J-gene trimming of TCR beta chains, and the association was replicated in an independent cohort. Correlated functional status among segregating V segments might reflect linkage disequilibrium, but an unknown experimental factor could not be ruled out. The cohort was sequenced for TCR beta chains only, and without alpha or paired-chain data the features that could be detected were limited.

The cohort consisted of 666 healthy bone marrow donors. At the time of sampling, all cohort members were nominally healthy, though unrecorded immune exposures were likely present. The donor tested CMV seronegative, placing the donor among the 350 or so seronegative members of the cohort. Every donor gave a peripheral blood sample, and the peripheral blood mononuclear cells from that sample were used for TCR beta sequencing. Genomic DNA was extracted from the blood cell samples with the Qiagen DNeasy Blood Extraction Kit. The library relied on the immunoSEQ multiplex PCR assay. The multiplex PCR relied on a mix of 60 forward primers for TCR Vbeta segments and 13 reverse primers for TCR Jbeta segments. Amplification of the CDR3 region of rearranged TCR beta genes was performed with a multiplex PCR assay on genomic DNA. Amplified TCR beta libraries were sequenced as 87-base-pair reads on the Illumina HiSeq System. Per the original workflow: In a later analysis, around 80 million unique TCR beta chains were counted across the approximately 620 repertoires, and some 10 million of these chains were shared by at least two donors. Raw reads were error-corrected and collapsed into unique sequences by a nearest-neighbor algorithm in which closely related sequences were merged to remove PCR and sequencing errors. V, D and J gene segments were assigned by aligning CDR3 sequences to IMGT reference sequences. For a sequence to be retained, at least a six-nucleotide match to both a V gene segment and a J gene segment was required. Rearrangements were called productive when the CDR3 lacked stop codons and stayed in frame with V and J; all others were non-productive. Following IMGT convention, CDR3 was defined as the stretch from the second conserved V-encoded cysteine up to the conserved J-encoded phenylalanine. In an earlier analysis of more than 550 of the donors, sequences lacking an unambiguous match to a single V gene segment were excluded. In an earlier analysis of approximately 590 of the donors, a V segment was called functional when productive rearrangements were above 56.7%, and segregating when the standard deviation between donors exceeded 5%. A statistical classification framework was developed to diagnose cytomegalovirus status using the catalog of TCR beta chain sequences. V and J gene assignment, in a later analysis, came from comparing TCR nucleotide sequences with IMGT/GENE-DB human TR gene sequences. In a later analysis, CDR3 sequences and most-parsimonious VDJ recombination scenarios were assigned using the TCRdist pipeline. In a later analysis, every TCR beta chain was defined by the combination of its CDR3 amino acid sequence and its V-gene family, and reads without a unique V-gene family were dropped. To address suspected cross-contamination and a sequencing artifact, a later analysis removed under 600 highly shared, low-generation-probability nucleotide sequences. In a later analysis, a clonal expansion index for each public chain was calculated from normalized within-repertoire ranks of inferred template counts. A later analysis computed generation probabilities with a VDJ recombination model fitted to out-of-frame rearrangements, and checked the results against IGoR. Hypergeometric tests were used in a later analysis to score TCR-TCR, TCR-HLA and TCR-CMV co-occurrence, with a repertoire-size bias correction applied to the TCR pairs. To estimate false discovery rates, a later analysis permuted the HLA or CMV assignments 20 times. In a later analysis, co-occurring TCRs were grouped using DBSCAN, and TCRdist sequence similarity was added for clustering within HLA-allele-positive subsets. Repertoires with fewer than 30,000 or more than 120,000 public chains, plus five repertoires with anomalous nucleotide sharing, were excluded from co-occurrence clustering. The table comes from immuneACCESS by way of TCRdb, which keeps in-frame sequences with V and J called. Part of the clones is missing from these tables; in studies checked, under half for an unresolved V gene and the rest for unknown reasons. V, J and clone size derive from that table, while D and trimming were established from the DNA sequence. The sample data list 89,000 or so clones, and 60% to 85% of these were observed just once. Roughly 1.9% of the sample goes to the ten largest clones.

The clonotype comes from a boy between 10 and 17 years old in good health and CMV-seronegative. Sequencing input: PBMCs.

The bases read TGTGCCAGCAGCTTAGGAGTAGTGAACACTGAAGCTTTCTTT. It specifies CASSLGVVNTEAFF. The sequence joins TRBV7-2 to TRBJ1-1; no D segment can be confidently identified. Sequences SGHTA (CDR1) and FQGNSA (CDR2) are obtained from the germline V gene. V is reduced by 1 base and J by 0 bases, leaving a spacing of 6 bases between them. The CDR3 holds 14 amino acids from the cysteine to the phenylalanine. The sequence is cut down to CDR3 DNA, 42 bases in frame from base 1. Reference TRBV7-2 and TRBJ1-1 proteins supply the regions before and after the CDR3; the full variable domain is: GAGVSQSPSNKVTEKGKDVELRCDPISGHTALYWYRQSLGQGLEFLIYFQGNSAPDKSGLPSDRFSAERTGGSVSTLTIQRTQQEDSAVYLCASSLGVVNTEAFFGQGTRLTVV.